The sequence of this T cell receptor beta chain was determined in a study of early T cells in non-severe SARS-CoV-2 infection. Across the study: Chains were not paired, and sequencing was done on bulk RNA from unsorted whole blood. Study findings and constraints: The VDJdb matching leaned toward anti-spike CD8 responses and overlooked private and CD4 specificities.

Per germline, CDR1 SGHKS and CDR2 YYEKEE (reference sequence). The CDR3 runs to 11 residues. V was clipped by 7 bases and J by 7 bases, with 9 bases between them. This clonotype was counted many times. Its cognate antigen is unknown. Unique molecular identifiers tagged individual cDNA molecules. TCRdb re-called the 5' RACE reads through MiXCR, storing one row per CDR3 protein. The profile covers roughly 26,000 distinct CDR3 sequences, with about 4% appearing a single time and approximately 6.2% taken by the ten largest. This clonotype originated in an adult who was a healthcare worker with PCR-confirmed SARS-CoV-2 infection or an uninfected control (not recorded which). The sequenced material came from whole blood. The chain carries TRBV5-5 and TRBJ2-4, with D possibly TRBD2 on 6 matching bases. The CDR3 is CASGLNNIQYF. As DNA, the CDR3 is TGTGCCAGCGGACTAAACAACATTCAGTACTTC.